Listed below are T cell receptor beta chains from one sample, sequenced in a study of T cell responses to AZD1222 COVID-19 vaccine. The table came from immunoSEQ multiplex PCR; TCRdb's copy has only in-frame clones and leaves some out. The table records fewer than 150,000 clones, roughly nine tenths of them present only once. The specimen was peripheral blood, collected 28 days after the second AZD1222 dose. The receptors were gathered from an adult who received the AZD1222 COVID-19 vaccine. CDR3s include the opening cysteine and the closing phenylalanine or tryptophan. The order of the fields is V gene, J gene, clone size, D gene, CDR3 protein, CDR3 DNA. D genes are given only for firm matches. The size entry is marked missing in some rows and otherwise reads once, few, many or a size class.

>TRBV6-5|TRBJ1-1|NA|NA
CASKILGIGDTEAFF
TGTGCCAGCAAGATCCTCGGGATCGGTGACACTGAAGCTTTCTTT
>TRBV29-1|TRBJ2-7|NA|NA
CSVFVLSLQYF
TGCAGCGTTTTCGTCCTGTCTTTGCAGTACTTC
>TRBV7-9|TRBJ1-1|NA|NA
CASSLLAGQEAFF
TGTGCCAGCAGCTTACTAGCCGGACAAGAAGCTTTCTTT
>TRBV18|TRBJ2-2|NA|NA
CASSPPSRGGELFF
TGTGCCAGCTCACCACCGTCGAGAGGCGGGGAGCTGTTTTTT
>TRBV2|TRBJ1-1|NA|NA
CASSATFENTEAFF
TGTGCCAGCAGTGCCACTTTTGAGAACACTGAAGCTTTCTTT
>TRBV10-3|TRBJ1-4|NA|TRBD1
CAISERGQGAEKLFF
TGTGCCATCAGTGAGCGGGGACAGGGGGCCGAAAAACTGTTTTTT
>TRBV27|TRBJ2-2|NA|NA
CASSLRGASTGELFF
TGTGCCAGCAGTTTAAGGGGGGCGAGCACCGGGGAGCTGTTTTTT
>TRBV15|TRBJ1-1|NA|NA
CATSRGTEAFF
TGTGCCACCAGCAGAGGGACTGAAGCTTTCTTT
>TRBV4-2|TRBJ1-1|once|NA
CASSQDGQWRAEAFF
TGTGCCAGCAGCCAAGACGGTCAGTGGAGGGCTGAAGCTTTCTTT
>TRBV25-1|TRBJ1-1|NA|NA
CASGAEGTEAFF
TGTGCCAGCGGGGCGGAGGGTACTGAAGCTTTCTTT
>TRBV10-1|TRBJ1-1|NA|TRBD1
CASSVQGAGYTEAFF
TGCGCCAGCAGTGTACAGGGGGCCGGCTACACTGAAGCTTTCTTT
>TRBV9|TRBJ1-3|NA|NA
CASSVDSFSGNTIYF
TGTGCCAGCAGCGTAGACAGCTTCTCTGGAAACACCATATATTTT
>TRBV28|TRBJ1-6|NA|NA
CASSLGVSPLHF
TGTGCCAGCAGTCTCGGAGTTTCTCCCCTCCACTTT
>TRBV30|TRBJ1-5|NA|NA
CAWSVQIGSQPQHF
TGTGCCTGGAGTGTACAGATTGGGAGTCAGCCCCAGCATTTT
>TRBV18|TRBJ1-1|NA|NA
CASSPAENTEAFF
TGTGCCAGCTCACCAGCAGAGAACACTGAAGCTTTCTTT
>TRBV6-5|TRBJ1-1|NA|NA
CATRRTNTEAFF
TGTGCCACCCGACGGACGAACACTGAAGCTTTCTTT
>TRBV30|TRBJ1-2|once|NA
CARDFGLYGYTF
TGTGCCCGGGATTTTGGCCTATATGGCTACACCTTC